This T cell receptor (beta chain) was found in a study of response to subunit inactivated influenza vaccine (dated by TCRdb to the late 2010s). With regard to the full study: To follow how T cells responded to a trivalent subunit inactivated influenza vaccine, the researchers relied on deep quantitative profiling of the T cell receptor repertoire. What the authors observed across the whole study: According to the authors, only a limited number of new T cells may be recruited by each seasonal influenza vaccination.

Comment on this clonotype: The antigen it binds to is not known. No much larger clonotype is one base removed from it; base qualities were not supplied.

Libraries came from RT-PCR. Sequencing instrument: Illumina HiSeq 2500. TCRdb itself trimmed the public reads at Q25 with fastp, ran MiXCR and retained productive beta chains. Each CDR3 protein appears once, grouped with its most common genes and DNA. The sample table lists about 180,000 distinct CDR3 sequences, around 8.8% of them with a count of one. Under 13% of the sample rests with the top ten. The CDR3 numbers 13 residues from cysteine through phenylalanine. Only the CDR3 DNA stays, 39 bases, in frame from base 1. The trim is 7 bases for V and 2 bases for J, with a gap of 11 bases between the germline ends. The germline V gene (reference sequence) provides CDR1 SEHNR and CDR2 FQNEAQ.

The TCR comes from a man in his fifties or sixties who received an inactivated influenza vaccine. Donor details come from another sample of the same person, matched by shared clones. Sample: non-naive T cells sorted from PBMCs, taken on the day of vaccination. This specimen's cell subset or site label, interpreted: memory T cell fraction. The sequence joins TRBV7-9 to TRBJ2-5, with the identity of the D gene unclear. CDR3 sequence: CASTKNPQETQYF. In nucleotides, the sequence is TGTGCCAGCACCAAAAACCCACAAGAGACCCAGTACTTC.